This entry describes one T cell receptor beta chain. The antigen is unknown. CDR3 length: 16 residues. Germline assignment: CDR1 SGHAT and CDR2 FQNNGV. V shed 6 bases, J shed 6 bases, and the junction held 14 bases outside the gene matches. This sample is part of a study of metastatic and nonmetastatic thyroid tumors. Patients had received no treatment of any kind before thyroid surgery. Findings and caveats of the study: The reported finding was significantly higher TCR beta diversity in malignant thyroid tumors relative to benign nodules, in blood and tumor.

MiXCR re-clonotyped the PCR reads for TCRdb. The sample holds around 7,000 clones, 25% to 30% seen once. The V and J genes are TRBV11-2 and TRBJ2-3, with 8 bases matching TRBD2. Specimen: tumor tissue. This receptor was identified in a female donor with papillary thyroid cancer or a benign thyroid nodule (not recorded which). Some clones in this sample may be carry-over from other donors' samples. This CDR3 reads CASSSTTGGVGDTQYF. DNA for the CDR3: TGTGCCAGCAGTTCTACGACGGGAGGGGTGGGGGATACGCAGTATTTT.